The clone carrying this T cell receptor (beta chain) came up a few times. This record belongs to a study of blood T cell repertoires in COVID-19. About the study: COVID-19 samples, acute and convalescent, were from the United States, Italy and Spain. Sources were T cells, B-cell-depleted T cells, or PBMCs; the material itself was cDNA or gDNA.

Authors' methods: Quantification of nucleated cells was approximated via reference gene primer amplification. TCRdb's copy holds only in-frame clones and misses some; the assay was immunoSEQ multiplex PCR. V and J calls and clone size follow that table, whereas D and trimming were derived from the DNA. The sample records around 140,000 clones, 80% being singletons. Trimming took 8 bases from V and 1 from J, leaving 18 bases between them. Germline V CDR1 and CDR2: MNHEY, SMNVEV (reference sequence). The CDR3 runs to 15 residues. This TCR was sampled from a man in his 70s who had recovered from COVID-19. Specimen: peripheral blood. V is TRBV27 and J is TRBJ2-7; TRBD1 is a possible D gene (6 bases). The CDR3 reads CASPPSKGGSYEQYF. CDR3 DNA: TGTGCCAGCCCCCCCTCTAAAGGGGGTTCCTACGAGCAGTACTTC.